The 5 T cell receptor beta chains below all came from one sample that was sequenced in a study of early T cells in non-severe SARS-CoV-2 infection. Via MiXCR, TCRdb re-called the 5' RACE reads, giving one row per CDR3 protein. The table includes about 110,000 distinct CDR3 sequences, around 10% detected once. Sequenced sample: whole blood. The receptors originated from an adult who was a healthcare worker with PCR-confirmed SARS-CoV-2 infection or an uninfected control (not recorded which).

The chain carries TRBV9 and TRBJ1-2; tentatively, D is TRBD1 (5 bases). Germline V CDR1 and CDR2: SGDLS, YYNGEE. The CDR3 runs to 17 residues. With 0 bases removed from V and 0 bases from J, the gap between germline ends came to 15 bases. The CDR3: CASSVGPRETANYGYTF. In nucleotides, the CDR3 is TGTGCCAGCAGCGTAGGCCCCAGGGAGACCGCTAACTATGGCTACACCTTC.

This clonotype was seen repeatedly, ten times or more. The chain combines TRBV10-3 with TRBJ2-7; weak D call: TRBD2 (6 bases). The CDR3 has 11 residues. Trimming removed 6 bases at V and 4 bases at J, with 7 bases between. Germline-derived CDR1 and CDR2 are ENHRY and SYGVKD. The CDR3 here is CAIRAGYEQYF. As DNA, the CDR3 is TGTGCCATCAGGGCGGGGTACGAGCAGTACTTC.

The chain combines TRBV29-1 with TRBJ1-6; TRBD1 matches at 7 bases. The germline gives CDR1 SQVTM, CDR2 ANQGSEA. This CDR3 has 13 residues. J lost 7 bases, V lost 6 bases, and 6 bases had no gene match. DNA for the CDR3: TGCAGCGTCGGCCGGGACAGAAATTCACCCCTCCACTTT. Amino acid sequence: CSVGRDRNSPLHF.

There are many counts of this clonotype. The CDR3 protein is CAWSVLGTYYEQYF. CDR3 nucleotides: TGTGCCTGGAGTGTACTCGGGACGTACTACGAGCAGTACTTC. The rearrangement joins TRBV30 to TRBJ2-7, with D perhaps TRBD1 or TRBD2 (5 bases each). Deletions cut 0 bases from V and 3 bases from J, with 12 bases between. This CDR3 has 14 residues. From germline, CDR1 is GTSNPN and CDR2 SVGIG (reference sequence).

This clonotype was seen more than once but under ten times. The chain employs TRBV30 and TRBJ1-1, with 7 bases aligning to TRBD1. J was trimmed by 5 bases and V by 0 bases; bases with no gene match: 9. The CDR3 has 15 amino acids. CDR1 GTSNPN and CDR2 SVGIG come from the germline V gene (reference sequence). CDR3: CAWSVGSRGGTEAFF. The CDR3, as DNA: TGTGCCTGGAGTGTAGGTAGCAGGGGGGGTACTGAAGCTTTCTTT.